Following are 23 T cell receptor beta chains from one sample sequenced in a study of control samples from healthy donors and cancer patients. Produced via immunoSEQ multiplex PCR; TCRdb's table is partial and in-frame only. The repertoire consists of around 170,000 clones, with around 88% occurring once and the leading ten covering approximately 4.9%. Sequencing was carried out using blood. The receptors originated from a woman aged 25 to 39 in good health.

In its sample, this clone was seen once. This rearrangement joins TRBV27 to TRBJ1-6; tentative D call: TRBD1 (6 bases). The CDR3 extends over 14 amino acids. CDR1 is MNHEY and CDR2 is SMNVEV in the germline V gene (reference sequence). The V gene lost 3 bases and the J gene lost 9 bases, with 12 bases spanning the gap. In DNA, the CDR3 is TGTGCCAGCAGTTTGGACAGATTGCCTTCACCCCTCCACTTT. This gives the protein CASSLDRLPSPLHF.

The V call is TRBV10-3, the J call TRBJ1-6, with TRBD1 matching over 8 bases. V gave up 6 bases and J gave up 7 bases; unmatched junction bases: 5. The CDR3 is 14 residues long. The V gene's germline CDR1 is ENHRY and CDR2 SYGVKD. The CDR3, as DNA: TGTGCCATCAGCGGACAGGGTGAAAATTCACCCCTCCACTTT. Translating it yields CAISGQGENSPLHF.

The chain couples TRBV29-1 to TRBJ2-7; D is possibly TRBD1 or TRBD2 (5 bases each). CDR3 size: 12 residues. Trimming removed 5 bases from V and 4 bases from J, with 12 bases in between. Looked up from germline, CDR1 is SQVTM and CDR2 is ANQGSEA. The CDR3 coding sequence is TGCAGCGTTAGGGGTCGGGGTTACGAGCAGTACGTC. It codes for CSVRGRGYEQYV.

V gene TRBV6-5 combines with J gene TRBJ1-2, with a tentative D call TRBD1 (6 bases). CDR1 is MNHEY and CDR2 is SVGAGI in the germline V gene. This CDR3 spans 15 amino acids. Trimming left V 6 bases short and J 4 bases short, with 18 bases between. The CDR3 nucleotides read TGTGCCAGCAGGCCGAAGGGGGGGGGCCCCTATGGCTACACCTTC. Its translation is CASRPKGGGPYGYTF.

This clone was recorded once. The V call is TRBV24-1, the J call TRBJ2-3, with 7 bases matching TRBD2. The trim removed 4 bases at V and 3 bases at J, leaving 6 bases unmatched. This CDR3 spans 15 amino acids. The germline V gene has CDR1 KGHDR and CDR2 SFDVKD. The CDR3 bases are TGTGCCACCAGTGAGGGAGCGGGAAAAACAGATACGCAGTATTTT. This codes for CATSEGAGKTDTQYF.

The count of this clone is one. As DNA, the CDR3 is TGTGCCAGTATATCGGGAACCGGGACTCCGAGCTCCTACAATGAGCAGTTCTTC. This gives the protein CASISGTGTPSSYNEQFF. J is TRBJ2-1 and V is TRBV19; TRBD2 might be the D (6 bases). Germline CDR1 reads LNHDA; CDR2 reads SQIVND (reference sequence). The V and J ends lost 7 bases and 0 bases respectively, with 22 bases between them. This CDR3 is 18 amino acids long.

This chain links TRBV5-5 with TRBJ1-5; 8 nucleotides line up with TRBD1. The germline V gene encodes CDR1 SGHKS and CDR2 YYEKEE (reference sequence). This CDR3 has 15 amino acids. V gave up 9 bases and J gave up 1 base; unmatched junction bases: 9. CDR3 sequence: CATRQGAMSNQPQHF. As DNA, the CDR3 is TGTGCCACCCGCCAGGGGGCGATGAGCAATCAGCCCCAGCATTTT. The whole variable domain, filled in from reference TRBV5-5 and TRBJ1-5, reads DAGVTQSPTHLIKTRGQQVTLRCSPISGHKSVSWYQQVLGQGPQFIFQYYEKEERGRGNFPDRFSARQFPNYSSELNVNALLLGDSALYLCATRQGAMSNQPQHFGDGTRLSIL.

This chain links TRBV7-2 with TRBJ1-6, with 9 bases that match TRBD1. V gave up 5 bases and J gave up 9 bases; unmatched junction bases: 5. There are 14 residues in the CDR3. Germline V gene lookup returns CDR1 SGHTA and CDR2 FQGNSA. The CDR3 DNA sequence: TGTGCCAGCAGCCGGGACAGGGATCGTTCACCCCTCCACTTT. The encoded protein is CASSRDRDRSPLHF.

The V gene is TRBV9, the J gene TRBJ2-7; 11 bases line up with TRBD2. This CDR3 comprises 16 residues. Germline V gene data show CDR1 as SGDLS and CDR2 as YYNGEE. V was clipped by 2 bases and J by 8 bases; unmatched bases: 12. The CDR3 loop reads CASSVGTGTSGPKQYF. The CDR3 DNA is TGTGCCAGCAGCGTCGGCACCGGGACTAGCGGACCTAAGCAGTACTTC.

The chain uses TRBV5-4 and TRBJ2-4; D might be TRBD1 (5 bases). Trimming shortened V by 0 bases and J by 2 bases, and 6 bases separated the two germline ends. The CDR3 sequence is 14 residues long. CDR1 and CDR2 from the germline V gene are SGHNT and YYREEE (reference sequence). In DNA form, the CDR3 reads TGTGCCAGCAGCTTGGCAGGGTCCAAAAACATTCAGTACTTC. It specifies CASSLAGSKNIQYF.

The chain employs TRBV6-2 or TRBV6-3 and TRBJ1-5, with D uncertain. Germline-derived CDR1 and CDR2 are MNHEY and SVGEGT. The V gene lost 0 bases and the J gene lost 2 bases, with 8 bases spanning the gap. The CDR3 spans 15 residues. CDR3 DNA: TGTGCCAGCAGTTACTCAGGCCAGGGCAATCAGCCCCAGCATTTT. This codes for CASSYSGQGNQPQHF.

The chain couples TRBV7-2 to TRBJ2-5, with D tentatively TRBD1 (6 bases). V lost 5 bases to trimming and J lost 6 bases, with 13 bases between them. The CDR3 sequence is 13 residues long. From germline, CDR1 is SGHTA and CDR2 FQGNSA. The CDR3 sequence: CASSTRGWKTQYF. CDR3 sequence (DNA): TGTGCCAGCAGCACTAGGGGGTGGAAGACCCAGTACTTC.

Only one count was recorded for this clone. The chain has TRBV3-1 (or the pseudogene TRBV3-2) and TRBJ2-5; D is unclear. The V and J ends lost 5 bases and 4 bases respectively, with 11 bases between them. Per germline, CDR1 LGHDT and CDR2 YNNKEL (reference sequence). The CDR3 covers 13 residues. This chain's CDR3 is CASSFINRETQYF. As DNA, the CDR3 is TGTGCCAGCAGCTTTATCAATAGAGAGACCCAGTACTTC.

In nucleotides, the CDR3 is TGCGCCAGCAGCATTTCGGGCCAAGGGAAGGAAAAACTGTTTTTT. Protein: CASSISGQGKEKLFF. The rearrangement links TRBV5-1 to TRBJ1-4; D call uncertain. V lost 4 bases, J lost 8 bases, and 18 bases lay in between. This CDR3 region has 15 residues. Germline-derived CDR1 and CDR2 are SGHRS and YFSETQ.

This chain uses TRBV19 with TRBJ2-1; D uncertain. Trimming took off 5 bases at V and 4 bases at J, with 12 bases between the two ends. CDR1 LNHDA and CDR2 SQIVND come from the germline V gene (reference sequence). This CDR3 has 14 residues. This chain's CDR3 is CASSPLQSYNEQFF. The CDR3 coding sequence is TGTGCCAGTAGTCCCCTTCAATCGTACAATGAGCAGTTCTTC.

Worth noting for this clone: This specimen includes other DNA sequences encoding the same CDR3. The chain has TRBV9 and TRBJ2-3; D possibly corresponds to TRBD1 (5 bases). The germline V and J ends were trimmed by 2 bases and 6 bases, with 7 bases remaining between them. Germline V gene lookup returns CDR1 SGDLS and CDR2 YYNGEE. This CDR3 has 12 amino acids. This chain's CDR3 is CASSVSGDTQYF. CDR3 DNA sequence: TGTGCCAGCAGCGTGTCAGGGGATACGCAGTATTTT.

CDR3 DNA sequence: TGTGCCAGCAGGCGGGACAGGGGGGGCGGCTACACCTTC. This gives the protein CASRRDRGGGYTF. This chain connects TRBV12-3 or TRBV12-4 to TRBJ1-2, with TRBD1 identical over 11 bases. CDR3 length: 13 residues. Trimming cost V 6 bases and J 8 bases; bases outside gene matches: 5.

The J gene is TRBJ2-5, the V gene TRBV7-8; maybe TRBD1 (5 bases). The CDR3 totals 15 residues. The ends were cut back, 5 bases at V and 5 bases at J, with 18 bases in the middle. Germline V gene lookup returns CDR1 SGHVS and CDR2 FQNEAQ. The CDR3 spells CASSPADRAGETQYF. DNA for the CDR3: TGTGCCAGCAGCCCAGCCGACAGAGCCGGCGAGACCCAGTACTTC.

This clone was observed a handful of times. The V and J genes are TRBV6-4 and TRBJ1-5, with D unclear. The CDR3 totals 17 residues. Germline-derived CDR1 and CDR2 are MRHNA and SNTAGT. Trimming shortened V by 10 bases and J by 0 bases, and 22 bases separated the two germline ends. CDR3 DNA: TGTGCCATCCCGACCGGTGTCTGCCGCCATAGCAATCAGCCCCAGCATTTT. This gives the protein CAIPTGVCRHSNQPQHF.

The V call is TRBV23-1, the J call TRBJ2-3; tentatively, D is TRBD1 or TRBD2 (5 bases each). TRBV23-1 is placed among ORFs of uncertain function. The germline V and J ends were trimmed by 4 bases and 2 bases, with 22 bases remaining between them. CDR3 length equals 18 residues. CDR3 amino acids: CASSPRGVAGRTTDTQYF. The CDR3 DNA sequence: TGCGCCAGCAGTCCCCGAGGGGTGGCAGGGCGCACCACAGATACGCAGTATTTT.

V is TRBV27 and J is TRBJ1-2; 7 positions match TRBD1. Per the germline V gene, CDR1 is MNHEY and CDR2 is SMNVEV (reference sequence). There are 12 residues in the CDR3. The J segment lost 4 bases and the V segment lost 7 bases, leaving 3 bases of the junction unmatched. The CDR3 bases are TGTGCCAGCACCTCAGGGGGCTATGGCTACACCTTC. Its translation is CASTSGGYGYTF.

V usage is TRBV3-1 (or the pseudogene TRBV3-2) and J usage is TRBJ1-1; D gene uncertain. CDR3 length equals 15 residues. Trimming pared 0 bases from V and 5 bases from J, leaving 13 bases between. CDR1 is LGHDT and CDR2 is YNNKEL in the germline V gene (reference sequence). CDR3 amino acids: CASSQDSGVETEAFF. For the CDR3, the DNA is TGTGCCAGCAGCCAAGATAGTGGGGTTGAGACTGAAGCTTTCTTT.

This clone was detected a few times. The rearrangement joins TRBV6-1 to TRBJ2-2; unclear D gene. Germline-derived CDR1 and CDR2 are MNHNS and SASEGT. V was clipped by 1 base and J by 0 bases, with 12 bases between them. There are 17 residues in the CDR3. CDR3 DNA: TGTGCCAGCAGTGAAGGTTCCGGAAGGGCGAACACCGGGGAGCTGTTTTTT. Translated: CASSEGSGRANTGELFF.